This T cell receptor beta chain was obtained from a study of T cell repertoires in cytomegalovirus infection. At the level of the study: Indications came from public TCR beta signatures; they pointed to CMV infection and to a matching HLA type.

The V and J ends lost 0 bases and 2 bases, in that order; junction bases with no gene match: 7. The CDR3 extends over 17 amino acids. This clonotype was recorded many times. Its antigen is not identified. General study points: Dominant in the ex vivo response were TCR beta clonotypes restricted by HLA-C and specific for CMV.

Using its own MiXCR run on the reads, TCRdb lists one record per CDR3 protein. Among some 920,000 distinct CDR3 sequences, roughly 30% were seen once, and the ten largest hold over 12%. The V gene is TRBV12-3 or TRBV12-4, the J gene TRBJ2-4; 7 nucleotides line up with TRBD1. The starting material was cultured CD8+ T cells from PBMCs, obtained from culture after CMV antigen stimulation. The TCR originated in a human donor in good health (CMV status not recorded). Some clones in this sample may be carry-over from other donors' samples. In nucleotides, the CDR3 is TGTGCCAGCAGTTTAGCTAGAGACAGGGTTTCCAAAAACATTCAGTACTTC. This gives the protein CASSLARDRVSKNIQYF.